The next 27 T cell receptor beta chains were all read from a single sample in a study of blood T cell repertoires in COVID-19. Data came from immunoSEQ multiplex PCR; TCRdb stores just in-frame clones and leaves some out. The table lists about 150,000 clones, about 83% of them singletons. The specimen sequenced was peripheral blood. These receptors were taken from a human donor in a cohort sampled during active COVID-19.

The CDR3 is CASSGDRGLDGYTF. The CDR3 DNA reads TGCGCCAGCAGCGGGGACAGGGGGCTAGATGGCTACACCTTC. This rearrangement joins TRBV5-1 to TRBJ1-2; 12 bases are shared with TRBD1. The V gene end was trimmed by 4 bases and the J gene end by 6 bases; junction bases not matched to a gene: 4. Germline lookup yields CDR1 SGHRS and CDR2 YFSETQ. The CDR3 is 14 residues long.

The V call is TRBV6-6, the J call TRBJ2-5, with 12 positions matching TRBD1. Germline assignment: CDR1 MNHNY and CDR2 SVGAGI (reference sequence). Losses at the gene ends were 7 bases for V and 5 bases for J; bases not matched to a gene: 11. The CDR3 has 16 residues. CDR3 amino acids: CASTDRDRGRRETQYF. CDR3 nucleotide sequence: TGTGCCAGCACCGACCGGGACAGGGGGCGCCGGGAGACCCAGTACTTC.

The V and J genes are TRBV5-1 and TRBJ2-5; TRBD2 aligns across 12 bases. CDR1 is SGHRS, CDR2 YFSETQ, per germline. The V gene end was trimmed by 0 bases and the J gene end by 3 bases; junction bases not matched to a gene: 3. The CDR3 length is 16 residues. CDR3 coding DNA: TGCGCCAGCAGCTTGGCTAGACTAGCGGGAGAAGAGACCCAGTACTTC. Translated: CASSLARLAGEETQYF.

V and J are TRBV6-5 and TRBJ2-7, with 12 nucleotides matching TRBD2. With 2 bases clipped from V and 2 bases from J, the junction kept 4 bases outside the gene matches. This CDR3 spans 16 amino acids. Germline lookup yields CDR1 MNHEY and CDR2 SVGAGI. The CDR3 DNA reads TGTGCCAGCAGTTACGTACTAGCGGGAGGACCCTACGAGCAGTACTTC. It is translated as CASSYVLAGGPYEQYF.

The chain carries TRBV7-2 and TRBJ2-1; 12 bases match TRBD2. Losses at the gene ends were 2 bases for V and 10 bases for J; bases not matched to a gene: 0. Germline loops: CDR1 SGHTA, CDR2 FQGNSA. The CDR3 runs to 13 residues. CDR3 region: CASSLTSGGEQFF. CDR3 nucleotide sequence: TGTGCCAGCAGCTTAACTAGCGGGGGGGAGCAGTTCTTC.

The J gene is TRBJ1-3, the V gene TRBV11-2; no reliable D call. Trimming cost V 2 bases and J 3 bases, with 2 bases left between them. Germline CDR1 SGHAT, CDR2 FQNNGV. The CDR3 runs 12 residues. The CDR3 here is CASSLHGNTIYF. The CDR3 region has the DNA TGTGCCAGCAGCTTACATGGAAACACCATATATTTT.

The chain has TRBV4-1 and TRBJ1-6; D gene unclear. V lost 1 base to trimming and J lost 6 bases, with 10 bases between them. CDR1 and CDR2 from the germline V gene are MGHRA and YSYEKL. The CDR3 is 15 residues long. CDR3 in DNA: TGCGCCAGCAGCCAAGGGTTCGCGGGTAATTCACCCCTCCACTTT. The encoded protein is CASSQGFAGNSPLHF.

The chain uses TRBV18 and TRBJ2-2, with a tentative D call TRBD2 (6 bases). Germline values: CDR1 KGHSH, CDR2 LQKENI. This CDR3 comprises 13 residues. The V gene lost 8 bases and the J gene lost 4 bases, with 11 bases spanning the gap. The CDR3 nucleotides are TGTGCCAGCACTTCGCGGGGCACCGGGGAGCTGTTTTTT. Amino acids: CASTSRGTGELFF.

V gene TRBV4-3 combines with J gene TRBJ2-7; 10 bases match TRBD2. The CDR3 sequence is 17 residues long. Germline loops: CDR1 LGHNA, CDR2 YSLEER. After removal of 0 bases from V and 3 bases from J, the junction contained 8 bases not matched to a gene. The CDR3 loop is CASSQDPSGGLLYEQYF. The CDR3 bases are TGCGCCAGCAGCCAAGATCCTAGCGGGGGCCTACTCTACGAGCAGTACTTC.

In this sample, this clone turned up once. The V and J genes are TRBV7-9 and TRBJ2-5, with TRBD2 as a possible D gene (6 bases). The CDR3 consists of 14 residues. CDR1 SEHNR and CDR2 FQNEAQ come from the germline V gene (reference sequence). The V end was cut by 5 bases, the J end by 3 bases, with 13 bases between. The CDR3, as DNA: TGTGCCAGCAGCCCCGGAGGAGGGGAAGAGACCCAGTACTTC. This sequence encodes CASSPGGGEETQYF.

The chain uses TRBV6-5 and TRBJ2-1; 12 bases are a match to TRBD2. Germline V CDR1 and CDR2: MNHEY, SVGAGI. Trimming at V came to 8 bases and at J to 10 bases, leaving 12 bases not matched to a gene. This CDR3 spans 15 amino acids. The CDR3 bases are TGTGCCAGCGTGGCTAGCGGGAGGGGACTGGGGGAGCAGTTCTTC. This codes for CASVASGRGLGEQFF.

The genes are TRBV27 and TRBJ2-7; TRBD1 matches 8 bases. Trimming removed 6 bases from V and 2 bases from J; junction bases left unmatched: 0. Germline CDR1 and CDR2: MNHEY and SMNVEV (reference sequence). The CDR3 consists of 12 residues. CDR3 in DNA: TGTGCCAGCAGCAGGGGGCCCTACGAGCAGTACTTC. Translating gives CASSRGPYEQYF.

In DNA, the CDR3 is TGTGCCAGTAGTCTCGGGTCAAACTATGGCTACACCTTC. Encoded protein: CASSLGSNYGYTF. J is TRBJ1-2 and V is TRBV19, with no clear D. This CDR3 has 13 residues. The V end was cut by 5 bases, the J end by 2 bases, with 9 bases between. CDR1 is LNHDA, CDR2 SQIVND, per germline (reference sequence).

The chain uses TRBV29-1 and TRBJ1-2, with a tentative D call TRBD1 (5 bases). CDR1 is SQVTM and CDR2 is ANQGSEA in the germline V gene. The CDR3 is 15 amino acids. V dropped 4 bases and J dropped 4 bases, with 19 bases sitting between them. The DNA of the CDR3 is TGCAGCGTTGGTGGGGCGGACGGGCGATTCTATGGCTACACCTTC. It yields the protein CSVGGADGRFYGYTF.

V usage is TRBV13 and J usage is TRBJ1-3, with D unresolved. The CDR3 contains 15 residues. Per the germline V gene, CDR1 is PRHDT and CDR2 is FYEKMQ (reference sequence). V was shortened by 3 bases and J by 4 bases, with 13 bases between the two germline ends. CDR3 in amino acids: CASSLGLAAGNTIYF. DNA of the CDR3: TGTGCCAGCAGCTTGGGCCTGGCCGCAGGAAACACCATATATTTT.

This sequence joins TRBV6-5 and TRBJ2-7, with 7 bases identical to TRBD1. From germline, CDR1 is MNHEY and CDR2 SVGAGI. This CDR3 has 15 residues. The junction had 13 bases not matched to a gene; V was cut back by 6 bases and J by 5 bases. The CDR3, as DNA: TGTGCCAGCAGCTCCACAGGGGCTCGTTTCCACGAGCAGTACTTC. It codes for CASSSTGARFHEQYF.

This clone was counted a single time. This chain joins TRBV9 and TRBJ1-2, with 10 bases that match TRBD1. Germline loops: CDR1 SGDLS, CDR2 YYNGEE. The CDR3 spans 13 residues. The V segment lost 1 base and the J segment 8 bases; nucleotides outside the gene matches: 2. CDR3 DNA sequence: TGTGCCAGCAGCGTAAGGGGACAGGGGGGCTACACCTTC. Its protein is CASSVRGQGGYTF.

In nucleotides, the CDR3 is TGTGCCAGCAGGGGGCGACTAGCGGGAGGTAACTCTGGGGCCAACGTCCTGACTTTC. It is translated as CASRGRLAGGNSGANVLTF. This chain links TRBV2 with TRBJ2-6; 13 nucleotides align to TRBD2. The germline V gene encodes CDR1 SNHLY and CDR2 FYNNEI. The CDR3 spans 19 residues. J lost 0 bases, V lost 6 bases, and 8 bases had no gene match.

This clone appeared once. DNA of the CDR3: TGTGCCAGCAGTGGAGTCCTAGCGGGGGCCTACGAGCAGTACTTC. It specifies CASSGVLAGAYEQYF. The V and J genes are TRBV2 and TRBJ2-7; TRBD2 matches 10 bases. This CDR3 contains 15 residues. The junction had 5 bases not matched to a gene; V was cut back by 4 bases and J by 2 bases. CDR1 is SNHLY and CDR2 is FYNNEI in the germline V gene.

The genes are TRBV5-1 and TRBJ2-3, with a weak D call TRBD2 (6 bases). Trimming pared 4 bases from V and 3 bases from J, leaving 12 bases between. CDR3 length equals 14 residues. Germline V CDR1 and CDR2: SGHRS, YFSETQ. CDR3 in DNA: TGCGCCAGCAGCATTGGGACTGGGACAGATACGCAGTATTTT. Translating it yields CASSIGTGTDTQYF. Using reference TRBV5-1 and TRBJ2-3 for the parts outside the CDR3, the full variable domain is KAGVTQTPRYLIKTRGQQVTLSCSPISGHRSVSWYQQTPGQGLQFLFEYFSETQRNKGNFPGRFSGRQFSNSRSEMNVSTLELGDSALYLCASSIGTGTDTQYFGPGTRLTVL.

J is TRBJ2-2 and V is TRBV27, with D tentatively TRBD2 (5 bases). The CDR3 has 13 amino acids. CDR1 and CDR2 from the germline V gene are MNHEY and SMNVEV (reference sequence). V dropped 2 bases and J dropped 6 bases, with 7 bases sitting between them. The CDR3 DNA reads TGTGCCAGCAGTTTAAAGAGGGCCGGGGAGCTGTTTTTT. Translating gives CASSLKRAGELFF.

This chain links TRBV6-1 with TRBJ2-1; D is uncertain. Trimming shortened V by 1 base and J by 0 bases, and 4 bases separated the two germline ends. CDR3 length: 14 residues. Germline V gives CDR1 MNHNS, CDR2 SASEGT. The DNA for the CDR3 is TGTGCCAGCAGTGAAGGTAGCTCCTACAATGAGCAGTTCTTC. Protein sequence: CASSEGSSYNEQFF.

V usage is TRBV14 and J usage is TRBJ2-2; 9 bases align to TRBD2. The germline gives CDR1 SGHDN, CDR2 FVKESK. The V segment lost 4 bases and the J segment 7 bases; nucleotides outside the gene matches: 7. This CDR3 contains 15 residues. CDR3 sequence (DNA): TGTGCCAGCAGCCTCCGCGGGGGGGCTGGCGGGGAGCTGTTTTTT. It translates to CASSLRGGAGGELFF.

The genes are TRBV30 and TRBJ2-7; 13 bases align to TRBD2. There are 16 residues in the CDR3. Trimming removed 5 bases from V and 2 bases from J; junction bases left unmatched: 9. CDR1 GTSNPN and CDR2 SVGIG come from the germline V gene (reference sequence). CDR3 sequence reads: CAWGEGTSGNTYEQYF. DNA for the CDR3: TGTGCCTGGGGGGAGGGGACTAGCGGGAATACCTACGAGCAGTACTTC.

The chain carries TRBV18 and TRBJ2-3, with 7 nucleotides matching TRBD2. The CDR3 consists of 15 residues. The V gene end was trimmed by 2 bases and the J gene end by 6 bases; junction bases not matched to a gene: 8. Germline CDR1 KGHSH, CDR2 LQKENI. The CDR3 DNA reads TGTGCCAGCTCACCAGGGGCGGGAGAGGCGGATACGCAGTATTTT. The encoded protein is CASSPGAGEADTQYF. Full variable domain (outside the CDR3, taken from reference TRBV18 and TRBJ2-3): NAGVMQNPRHLVRRRGQEARLRCSPMKGHSHVYWYRQLPEEGLKFMVYLQKENIIDESGMPKERFSAEFPKEGPSILRIQQVVRGDSAAYFCASSPGAGEADTQYFGPGTRLTVL.

The chain combines TRBV4-3 with TRBJ1-1, with D maybe TRBD1 (5 bases). Per germline, CDR1 LGHNA and CDR2 YSLEER. Trimming pared 1 base from V and 4 bases from J, leaving 7 bases between. CDR3 length equals 13 residues. The CDR3 DNA is TGCGCCAGCAGCCAAGTTCAGGGCACTGAAGCTTTCTTT. Residues: CASSQVQGTEAFF.

The chain uses TRBV7-2 and TRBJ2-5; possibly TRBD1 for D (6 bases). V shed 4 bases and J shed 7 bases, with 19 bases lying between them. The CDR3 length is 15 residues. Looked up from germline, CDR1 is SGHTA and CDR2 is FQGNSA. The CDR3 DNA reads as TGTGCCAGCAGCTCCCAGGGGATCCCCAGTAGGACCCAGTACTTC. The encoded protein is CASSSQGIPSRTQYF.